This T cell receptor beta chain was recorded in a study of PD-1 blockade in classical Hodgkin lymphoma. Germline lookup yields CDR1 WSHSY and CDR2 SAAADI. Between the trimmed V and J ends, which lost 2 bases and 2 bases, there was a span of 9 bases. CDR3 length: 14 residues. TCRdb's copy holds only in-frame clones and misses some; the assay was immunoSEQ multiplex PCR. The sample has about 90,000 clones, about 88% seen once; the top ten hold approximately 11%. No patient escaped relapse after autologous stem cell transplantation, and brentuximab vedotin exposure varied. This chain uses TRBV10-2 with TRBJ1-1; D unresolved. The input for sequencing was peripheral blood mononuclear cells (PBMCs), taken before the second cycle of nivolumab. This receptor was identified in a human donor with classical Hodgkin lymphoma. CDR3 bases: TGCGCCAGCAGTGAGCCAGAGGCCAACACTGAAGCTTTCTTT. Residues: CASSEPEANTEAFF.